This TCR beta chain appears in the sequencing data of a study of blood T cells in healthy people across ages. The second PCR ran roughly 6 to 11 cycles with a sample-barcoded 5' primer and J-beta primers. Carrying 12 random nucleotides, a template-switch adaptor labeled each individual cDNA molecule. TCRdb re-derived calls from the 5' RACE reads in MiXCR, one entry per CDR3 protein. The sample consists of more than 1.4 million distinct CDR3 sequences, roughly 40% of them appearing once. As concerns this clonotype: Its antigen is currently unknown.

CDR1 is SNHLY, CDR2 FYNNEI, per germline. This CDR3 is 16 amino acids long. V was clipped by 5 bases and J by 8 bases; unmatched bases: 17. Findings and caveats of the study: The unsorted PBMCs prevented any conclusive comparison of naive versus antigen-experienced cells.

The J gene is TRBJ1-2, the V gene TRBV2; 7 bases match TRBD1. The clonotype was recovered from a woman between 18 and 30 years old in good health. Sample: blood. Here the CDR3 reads CASSQLGRQGRGGYTF. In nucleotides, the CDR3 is TGTGCCAGCAGTCAGCTTGGGCGACAGGGTCGAGGCGGCTACACCTTC.